This T cell receptor (beta chain) comes out of a study of cytomegalovirus exposure and HLA in healthy donors. The CDR3 is 14 amino acids. Germline CDR1 SEHNR, CDR2 FQNEAQ (reference sequence). The V and J ends lost 3 bases and 2 bases, in that order; junction bases with no gene match: 3. Findings and caveats of the study: TCR beta V- and J-gene trimming was later associated with a missense DCLRE1C variant.

About this clone: Its antigen is as yet unknown.

Amplification used 60 Vbeta primers and 13 Jbeta primers. Profiling relied on immunoSEQ multiplex PCR, and the TCRdb table lists in-frame clones only, not all of them. Among a few hundred thousand clones listed, around 77% were seen once. The sequence came from a woman between 25 and 40 years old in good health and CMV-seronegative. Sequencing input: PBMCs. This chain uses TRBV7-9 with TRBJ2-7; 8 bases fit TRBD2. CDR3 nucleotide sequence: TGTGCCAGCAGCTTTAGCGGGGAGACCTACGAGCAGTACTTC. It codes for CASSFSGETYEQYF. Combining the CDR3 with reference TRBV7-9 and TRBJ2-7 gives the whole variable domain DTGVSQNPRHKITKRGQNVTFRCDPISEHNRLYWYRQTLGQGPEFLTYFQNEAQLEKSRLLSDRFSAERPKGSFSTLEIQRTEQGDSAMYLCASSFSGETYEQYFGPGTRLTVT.